The clone carrying this TCR beta chain was detected many times. Antigen unknown. TCR beta CDR3 regions were amplified from RNA. HTBI primers were employed in a first-round RT-PCR of the TCR CDR3. TCRdb analysed the multiplex PCR reads with MiXCR anew, one entry per CDR3 protein. The sample shows hundreds of thousands of distinct CDR3 sequences, around 15% of them seen only once. The data were taken from a study of T cells in Graves' hyperthyroidism and ophthalmopathy. Study at large: Initial diagnosis, before any treatment, was when peripheral blood was collected.

Study-wide findings and caveats: From stable hyperthyroidism, ophthalmopathy was set apart by a 13 V-J model. Within blood appeared most thyroid clonotypes that had expanded above 0.001.

Trimming pared 1 base from V and 5 bases from J, leaving 11 bases between. The CDR3 has 14 residues. CDR1 is MNHEY and CDR2 is SMNVEV in the germline V gene (reference sequence). The diagnoses drew upon clinical symptoms, serum thyroxine and TRAb, thyroid ultrasound and orbital computed tomography. The clonotype was recovered from a woman aged 25 to 39 with Graves' hyperthyroidism. Source material: blood. The chain is built from TRBV27 and TRBJ2-5; D gene unclear. Here the CDR3 reads CASSLFPRTETQYF. The CDR3 region has the DNA TGTGCCAGCAGTTTATTTCCGAGGACCGAGACCCAGTACTTC.